The rows below give T cell receptor beta chains drawn from one sample of a study of blood T cell repertoires in COVID-19. The table came from immunoSEQ multiplex PCR; TCRdb's copy has only in-frame clones and leaves some out. The sample carries under 45,000 clones, 88% recorded once. Sample: peripheral blood. These receptors were taken from a human donor in a cohort sampled during active COVID-19. The CDR3 runs from the conserved cysteine through the conserved F or W. Each record gives: clone size, V gene, D gene, J gene, CDR3 length, CDR3 protein, CDR3 DNA. D genes are given only for firm matches. A row's size may be missing; if present it is once, few, many or a size class.

>.|TRBV7-2|.|TRBJ1-1|16
CASSLAGARTRTEAFF
TGTGCCAGCAGCTTAGCAGGGGCACGCACGAGGACTGAAGCTTTCTTT
>.|TRBV28|.|TRBJ1-1|15
CASSFGGRLNTEAFF
TGTGCCAGCAGTTTCGGTGGCAGGTTGAACACTGAAGCTTTCTTT
>.|TRBV5-4|TRBD1|TRBJ2-5|13
CASRRTGEETQYF
TGTGCCAGCAGACGTACAGGGGAAGAGACCCAGTACTTC
>once|TRBV27|TRBD1|TRBJ1-1|17
CASSLKQGVPSSTEAFF
TGTGCCAGCAGTCTGAAACAGGGGGTACCGTCGTCCACTGAAGCTTTCTTT
>.|TRBV18|.|TRBJ2-7|13
CASKGGATYEQYF
TGTGCCAGCAAAGGGGGGGCCACCTACGAGCAGTACTTC
>.|TRBV2|TRBD1|TRBJ2-5|16
CASRRRPTGGQETQYF
TGTGCCAGCAGGAGAAGACCAACAGGGGGCCAAGAGACCCAGTACTTC
>.|TRBV19|TRBD1|TRBJ1-5|15
CASSGGQNGNQPQHF
TGTGCCAGTAGTGGGGGACAGAACGGCAATCAGCCCCAGCATTTT
>.|TRBV14|TRBD2|TRBJ2-5|15
CASSQVGLAGETQYF
TGTGCCAGCAGCCAAGTTGGCCTAGCGGGTGAGACCCAGTACTTC
>.|TRBV5-1|.|TRBJ1-1|14
CASSLRTENTEAFF
TGCGCCAGCAGCCTGAGGACAGAGAACACTGAAGCTTTCTTT
>.|TRBV6-6|TRBD2|TRBJ2-1|17
CASSQTSGSSWANEQFF
TGTGCCAGCAGTCAGACTAGCGGGAGTTCTTGGGCCAATGAGCAGTTCTTC
>.|TRBV30|.|TRBJ2-5|12
CAWSVPGETQYF
TGTGCCTGGAGCGTCCCCGGTGAGACCCAGTACTTC
>.|TRBV2|TRBD1|TRBJ1-2|16
CATRDRQGFGKDGYTF
TGTGCCACTAGGGATCGACAGGGGTTCGGTAAGGATGGCTACACCTTC
>.|TRBV12-3/TRBV12-4|TRBD1|TRBJ1-4|13
CASSGRTGKKLFF
TGTGCCAGCAGTGGGAGGACAGGGAAAAAACTGTTTTTT
>once|TRBV5-6|TRBD2|TRBJ2-1|17
CASSLGLAGGPRNEQFF
TGTGCCAGCAGCTTGGGGTTAGCGGGAGGGCCGAGGAATGAGCAGTTCTTC
>.|TRBV7-9|.|TRBJ1-2|14
CASSLQTNNYGYTF
TGTGCCAGCAGCTTACAGACTAACAACTATGGCTACACCTTC
>.|TRBV5-1|TRBD2|TRBJ2-7|15
CASSPRAGGSYEQYF
TGCGCCAGCAGCCCAAGGGCGGGGGGAAGCTACGAGCAGTACTTC
>.|TRBV9|.|TRBJ2-7|15
CASSVGSKQAYEQYF
TGTGCCAGCAGCGTAGGGTCCAAACAAGCCTACGAGCAGTACTTC
>.|TRBV28|TRBD1|TRBJ1-2|16
CASSLSLTGIRTVYTF
TGTGCCAGCAGTTTGTCCCTGACAGGGATTAGGACCGTCTATACCTTC
>.|TRBV6-6|.|TRBJ2-5|14
CASSTTGYGETQYF
TGTGCCAGCAGTACCACAGGGTATGGAGAGACCCAGTACTTC
>.|TRBV27|.|TRBJ1-1|14
CASSLGAGGTEAFF
TGTGCCAGCAGTTTAGGGGCCGGAGGGACTGAAGCTTTCTTT
>.|TRBV9|TRBD1|TRBJ1-1|16
CASSVGTGGAYTEAFF
TGTGCCAGCAGCGTCGGGACAGGGGGCGCGTACACTGAAGCTTTCTTT
>.|TRBV5-1|.|TRBJ2-5|15
CASSLSGQSQETQYF
TGCGCCAGCAGCTTGTCAGGGCAGAGTCAAGAGACCCAGTACTTC
>.|TRBV19|.|TRBJ2-1|15
CASSRPSGPKNEQFF
TGTGCCAGTAGTAGGCCGAGCGGGCCGAAAAATGAGCAGTTCTTC
>.|TRBV20-1|TRBD1|TRBJ1-4|13
CSASQGANEKLFF
TGCAGTGCTAGTCAGGGGGCTAATGAAAAACTGTTTTTT
>.|TRBV11-3|TRBD2|TRBJ2-5|16
CASSLTPLGGAETQYF
TGTGCCAGCAGCTTAACCCCCCTCGGGGGGGCGGAGACCCAGTACTTC
>.|TRBV6-4|TRBD1|TRBJ1-5|16
CASSDRGQELCQPQHF
TGTGCCAGCAGTGACAGGGGACAGGAGTTATGTCAGCCCCAGCATTTT
>.|TRBV3-1/TRBV3-2|TRBD1|TRBJ1-2|15
CASSQGQGAVGGYTF
TGTGCCAGCAGCCAGGGACAGGGGGCGGTGGGAGGCTACACCTTC
>once|TRBV7-2|.|TRBJ1-3|12
CASSRDGNTIYF
TGTGCCAGCAGCCGGGATGGAAACACCATATATTTT
>.|TRBV18|TRBD2|TRBJ2-3|16
CASSPPPGLGTDTQYF
TGTGCCAGCTCACCACCGCCGGGACTAGGCACAGATACGCAGTATTTT
>.|TRBV5-8|TRBD1|TRBJ1-4|15
CASSTRTGKNEKLFF
TGTGCCAGCAGCACAAGGACAGGGAAAAATGAAAAACTGTTTTTT
>once|TRBV19|.|TRBJ2-1|15
CASRERRGRYNEQFF
TGTGCCAGTAGGGAGAGGAGGGGTCGATACAATGAGCAGTTCTTC
>.|TRBV10-1|TRBD1|TRBJ1-2|17
CASPPGGEGASSYGYTF
TGCGCCAGCCCTCCGGGGGGGGAGGGGGCGTCTAGCTATGGCTACACCTTC
>.|TRBV6-5|TRBD1|TRBJ2-3|15
CASSPGTGRPDTQYF
TGTGCCAGCAGCCCCGGGACAGGGCGTCCCGATACGCAGTATTTT
>.|TRBV5-6|TRBD1|TRBJ2-1|16
CASSPATDRAVNEQFF
TGTGCCAGCAGCCCCGCGACGGACAGGGCCGTCAATGAGCAGTTCTTC
>.|TRBV29-1|.|TRBJ2-3|12
CSVVRGADTQYF
TGCAGCGTTGTTAGGGGCGCAGATACGCAGTATTTT
>.|TRBV9|TRBD2|TRBJ2-7|13
CASSVGGYGEQYF
TGTGCCAGCAGCGTCGGGGGGTACGGCGAGCAGTACTTC
>medium-sized|TRBV21-1|.|TRBJ2-5|15
CASSKAWQGQETQYF
TGTGCCAGCAGCAAAGCGTGGCAGGGCCAAGAGACCCAGTACTTC
>.|TRBV15|.|TRBJ2-7|16
CATSRGRTGIKDEQYF
TGTGCCACCAGCAGGGGCCGAACGGGAATCAAGGACGAGCAGTACTTC
>.|TRBV5-6|TRBD2|TRBJ2-5|15
CASSLKTSARETQYF
TGTGCCAGCAGTCTTAAAACTAGCGCTAGAGAGACCCAGTACTTC
>once|TRBV9|.|TRBJ2-1|15
CASSPIRDNYNEQFF
TGTGCCAGCAGCCCTATCCGGGACAACTACAATGAGCAGTTCTTC
>.|TRBV7-9|.|TRBJ2-1|13
CASSLAGGDLQFF
TGTGCCAGCAGCTTAGCGGGGGGAGACCTGCAGTTCTTC
>.|TRBV7-2|.|TRBJ2-5|13
CASSWGVAETQYF
TGTGCCAGCAGTTGGGGGGTAGCAGAGACCCAGTACTTC
>few|TRBV29-1|.|TRBJ1-1|12
CSVQGGQTEAFF
TGCAGCGTTCAGGGAGGTCAAACTGAAGCTTTCTTT
>.|TRBV6-6|.|TRBJ1-4|15
CASIHSAQPNEKLFF
TGTGCCAGCATTCACTCAGCGCAACCTAATGAAAAACTGTTTTTT
>.|TRBV6-4|.|TRBJ2-7|14
CASSGRQEYYEQYF
TGTGCCAGCAGTGGTCGGCAGGAATACTACGAGCAGTACTTC
>.|TRBV3-1/TRBV3-2|.|TRBJ1-5|15
CASSQESGVAQPQHF
TGTGCCAGCAGCCAAGAGTCAGGGGTCGCTCAGCCCCAGCATTTT
>few|TRBV19|TRBD1|TRBJ2-7|14
CASSPRTGWHEQYF
TGTGCCAGTAGTCCACGGACAGGGTGGCACGAGCAGTACTTC
>.|TRBV19|.|TRBJ2-3|13
CASRSGGRDTQYF
TGTGCCAGTAGGTCCGGAGGGAGGGATACGCAGTATTTT
>.|TRBV18|.|TRBJ1-5|13
CASAGNSNQPQHF
TGTGCCAGCGCAGGTAATAGCAATCAGCCCCAGCATTTT
>.|TRBV28|.|TRBJ1-5|15
CASRPVGVANQPQHF
TGTGCCAGCAGGCCGGTCGGAGTGGCCAATCAGCCCCAGCATTTT
>.|TRBV5-1|TRBD1|TRBJ1-1|17
CASSAGQGRKLNTEAFF
TGCGCCAGCAGCGCGGGACAGGGCCGTAAATTGAACACTGAAGCTTTCTTT
>once|TRBV7-2|.|TRBJ1-6|18
CASSFGDRRSSYNSPLHF
TGTGCCAGCAGCTTCGGCGACAGGCGAAGCTCCTATAATTCACCCCTCCACTTT
>few|TRBV5-6|.|TRBJ2-2|16
CASSMQGTTHTGELFF
TGTGCCAGCAGCATGCAGGGTACTACTCACACCGGGGAGCTGTTTTTT
>few|TRBV19|TRBD2|TRBJ2-1|17
CASSAIVAGGRGNEQFF
TGTGCCAGTAGCGCCATAGTAGCGGGAGGGCGAGGCAATGAGCAGTTCTTC
>once|TRBV28|TRBD1|TRBJ2-7|13
CASRSTGSGEQYF
TGTGCCAGCAGATCGACAGGGTCGGGCGAGCAGTACTTC